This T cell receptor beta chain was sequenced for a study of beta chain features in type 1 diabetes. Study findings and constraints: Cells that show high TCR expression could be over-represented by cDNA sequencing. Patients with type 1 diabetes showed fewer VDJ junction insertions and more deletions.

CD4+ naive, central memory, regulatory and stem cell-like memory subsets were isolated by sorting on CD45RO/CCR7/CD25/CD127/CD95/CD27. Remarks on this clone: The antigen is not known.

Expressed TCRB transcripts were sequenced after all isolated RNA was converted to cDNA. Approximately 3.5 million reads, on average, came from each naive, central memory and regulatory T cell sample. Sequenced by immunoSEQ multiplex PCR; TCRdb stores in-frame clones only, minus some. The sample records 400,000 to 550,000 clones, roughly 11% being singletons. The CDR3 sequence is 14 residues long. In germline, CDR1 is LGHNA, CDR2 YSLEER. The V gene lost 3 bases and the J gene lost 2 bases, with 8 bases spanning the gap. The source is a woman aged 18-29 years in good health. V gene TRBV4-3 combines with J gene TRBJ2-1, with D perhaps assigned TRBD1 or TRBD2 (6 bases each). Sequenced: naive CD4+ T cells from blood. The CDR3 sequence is CASSQGGAYNEQFF. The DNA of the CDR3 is TGCGCCAGCAGCCAGGGGGGCGCCTACAATGAGCAGTTCTTC.